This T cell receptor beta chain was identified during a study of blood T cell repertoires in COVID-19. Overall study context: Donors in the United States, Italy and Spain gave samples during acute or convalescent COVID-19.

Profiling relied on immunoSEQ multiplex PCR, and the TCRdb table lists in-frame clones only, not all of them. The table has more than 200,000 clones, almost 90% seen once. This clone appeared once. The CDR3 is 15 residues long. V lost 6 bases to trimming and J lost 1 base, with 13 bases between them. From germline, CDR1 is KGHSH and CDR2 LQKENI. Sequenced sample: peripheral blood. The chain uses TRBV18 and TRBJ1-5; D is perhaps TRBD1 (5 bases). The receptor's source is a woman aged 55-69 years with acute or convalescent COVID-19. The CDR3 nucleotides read TGTGCCAGCTCTCCCGGCAGGGTAAGCAATCAGCCCCAGCATTTT. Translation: CASSPGRVSNQPQHF.